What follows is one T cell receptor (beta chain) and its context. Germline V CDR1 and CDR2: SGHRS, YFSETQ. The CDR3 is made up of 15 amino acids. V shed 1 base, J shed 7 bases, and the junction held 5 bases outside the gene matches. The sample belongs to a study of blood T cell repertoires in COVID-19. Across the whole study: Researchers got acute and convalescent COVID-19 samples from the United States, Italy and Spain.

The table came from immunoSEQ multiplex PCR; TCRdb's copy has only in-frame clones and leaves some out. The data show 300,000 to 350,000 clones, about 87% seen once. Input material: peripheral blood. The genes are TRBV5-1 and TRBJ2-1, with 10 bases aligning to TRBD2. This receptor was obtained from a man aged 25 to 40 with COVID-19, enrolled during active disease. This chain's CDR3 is CASSLTSGVANEQFF. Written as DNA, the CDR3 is TGCGCCAGCAGCTTGACTAGCGGGGTGGCTAATGAGCAGTTCTTC. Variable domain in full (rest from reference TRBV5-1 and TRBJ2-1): KAGVTQTPRYLIKTRGQQVTLSCSPISGHRSVSWYQQTPGQGLQFLFEYFSETQRNKGNFPGRFSGRQFSNSRSEMNVSTLELGDSALYLCASSLTSGVANEQFFGPGTRLTVL.